A selection of T cell receptor beta chains follows, all from one sample in a study of early T cells in non-severe SARS-CoV-2 infection. TCRdb passed the 5' RACE reads through MiXCR, listing each CDR3 protein once. Seen here are about 18,000 distinct CDR3 sequences, around 5.9% observed once, and the top ten hold about 6%. Sequencing was done on a sample of whole blood. These receptors were obtained from an adult who was a healthcare worker with PCR-confirmed SARS-CoV-2 infection or an uninfected control (not recorded which). Both conserved end residues are trimmed from each CDR3. D genes are given only for firm matches.

cdr3_aa: ASSPPNGAYEQY
cdr3_length: 12
j_call: TRBJ2-7
d_call: -
v_call: TRBV18

cdr3_aa: ASSLRQGVLQF
cdr3_length: 11
j_call: TRBJ2-1
d_call: -
v_call: TRBV11-2

cdr3_aa: ASSFSAAPLYGYT
cdr3_length: 13
j_call: TRBJ1-2
d_call: -
v_call: TRBV6-5

cdr3_aa: SARDPQGESSEQY
cdr3_length: 13
j_call: TRBJ2-7
d_call: -
v_call: TRBV20-1

cdr3_aa: ASSGATVSGANVLT
cdr3_length: 14
j_call: TRBJ2-6
d_call: -
v_call: TRBV19

cdr3_aa: ASSEAWRDTEAF
cdr3_length: 12
j_call: TRBJ1-1
d_call: -
v_call: TRBV6-1

cdr3_aa: ASSLSVNTEAF
cdr3_length: 11
j_call: TRBJ1-1
d_call: -
v_call: TRBV7-3

cdr3_aa: ASSWGPTDTHNEQF
cdr3_length: 14
j_call: TRBJ2-1
d_call: -
v_call: TRBV12-3/TRBV12-4

cdr3_aa: ASSQTTGGRELF
cdr3_length: 12
j_call: TRBJ2-2
d_call: TRBD1
v_call: TRBV11-3

cdr3_aa: ASSHAQSTDTQY
cdr3_length: 12
j_call: TRBJ2-3
d_call: -
v_call: TRBV3-1

cdr3_aa: ASSPASYEQY
cdr3_length: 10
j_call: TRBJ2-7
d_call: -
v_call: TRBV18

cdr3_aa: ASSPLRAGPKGNEQF
cdr3_length: 15
j_call: TRBJ2-1
d_call: TRBD2
v_call: TRBV27

cdr3_aa: ASSSDSYEQY
cdr3_length: 10
j_call: TRBJ2-7
d_call: -
v_call: TRBV12-3/TRBV12-4

cdr3_aa: ASSQSGDTTGDSPLH
cdr3_length: 15
j_call: TRBJ1-6
d_call: TRBD1
v_call: TRBV16

cdr3_aa: SALAGSYNEQF
cdr3_length: 11
j_call: TRBJ2-1
d_call: TRBD2
v_call: TRBV29-1

cdr3_aa: SARYTSGQETQY
cdr3_length: 12
j_call: TRBJ2-5
d_call: TRBD2
v_call: TRBV20-1

cdr3_aa: ASSVGANQPQH
cdr3_length: 11
j_call: TRBJ1-5
d_call: -
v_call: TRBV19

cdr3_aa: ASSLRSQSGEQY
cdr3_length: 12
j_call: TRBJ2-7
d_call: -
v_call: TRBV12-3/TRBV12-4

cdr3_aa: ASSSQGEQY
cdr3_length: 9
j_call: TRBJ2-7
d_call: -
v_call: TRBV4-2

cdr3_aa: SARPELAGDINEQF
cdr3_length: 14
j_call: TRBJ2-1
d_call: TRBD2
v_call: TRBV20-1